The 30 T cell receptor beta chains listed next were all sequenced from one sample in a study of response to subunit inactivated influenza vaccine. MiXCR was run by TCRdb on the RT-PCR reads, yielding one entry per CDR3 protein. The sample comprises about 480,000 distinct CDR3 sequences, approximately 10% of which are singletons, and about an eighth rests with the top ten. The sample in question was PBMCs from blood, obtained 45 days after vaccination. Every receptor here comes from a man between 45 and 60 years old who received an inactivated influenza vaccine.

There are many counts of this clonotype. The gene calls are TRBV5-1 and TRBJ2-7, with unresolved D. The CDR3 is 14 amino acids. Germline V gene lookup returns CDR1 SGHRS and CDR2 YFSETQ. Deletions cut 0 bases from V and 5 bases from J, with 12 bases between. The CDR3 spells CASSLGTPSHEQYF. Here the CDR3 DNA reads TGCGCCAGCAGCTTGGGCACCCCTTCCCACGAGCAGTACTTC.

This rearrangement joins TRBV9 to TRBJ1-2; perhaps TRBD1 as D (6 bases). V was trimmed by 2 bases and J by 4 bases, leaving 15 bases between them. Germline loops: CDR1 SGDLS, CDR2 YYNGEE. The CDR3 extends over 15 amino acids. The CDR3 spells CASSVSRGGPYGYTF. The CDR3 region has the DNA TGTGCCAGCAGCGTCTCCCGGGGGGGGCCCTATGGCTACACCTTC.

The V gene is TRBV9, the J gene TRBJ2-2; TRBD1 aligns across 7 bases. Per germline, CDR1 SGDLS and CDR2 YYNGEE. Trimming removed 3 bases from V and 5 bases from J; junction bases left unmatched: 10. CDR3 size: 16 residues. The CDR3 is CASSGTGTDPTGELFF. CDR3 DNA: TGTGCCAGCAGCGGAACCGGGACAGATCCTACCGGGGAGCTGTTTTTT.

In its sample, this clonotype was seen a few times. The chain has TRBV12-3 or TRBV12-4 and TRBJ2-7, with 10 bases fitting TRBD2. Losses at the gene ends were 4 bases for V and 5 bases for J; bases not matched to a gene: 11. This CDR3 comprises 16 residues. For the CDR3, the DNA is TGTGCCAGCAGTTGGGCGAGCGGGAGGGCCTTCCACGAGCAGTACTTC. It specifies CASSWASGRAFHEQYF.

In its sample, this clonotype was seen a few times. The V call is TRBV6-2 or TRBV6-3, the J call TRBJ2-1; 14 bases match TRBD2. The CDR3 totals 20 residues. The J segment lost 0 bases and the V segment lost 5 bases, leaving 12 bases of the junction unmatched. The germline gives CDR1 MNHEY, CDR2 SVGEGT. For the CDR3, the DNA is TGTGCCAGCAGTACGATCGGACTAGCGGGAGGTTTCAGCTCCTACAATGAGCAGTTCTTC. Protein: CASSTIGLAGGFSSYNEQFF.

J is TRBJ1-1 and V is TRBV5-1; D unresolved. The V end lost 2 bases, the J end lost 4 bases, and 18 bases lay between the germline ends. CDR1 SGHRS and CDR2 YFSETQ come from the germline V gene. The length of the CDR3 is 16 residues. CDR3 DNA: TGCGCCAGCAGCTTTGGTGATCCTTGGAGGGTCACTGAAGCTTTCTTT. This sequence encodes CASSFGDPWRVTEAFF.

The rearrangement joins TRBV7-2 to TRBJ1-2, with TRBD1 matching over 9 bases. This CDR3 is 16 amino acids long. V was clipped by 5 bases and J by 5 bases; unmatched bases: 12. Germline lookup yields CDR1 SGHTA and CDR2 FQGNSA. CDR3 sequence (DNA): TGTGCCAGCAGCCGGCACTCCGGGACAGGGCCTTATGGCTACACCTTC. Translated, it gives CASSRHSGTGPYGYTF. The variable domain in full, completed from reference TRBV7-2 and TRBJ1-2, reads GAGVSQSPSNKVTEKGKDVELRCDPISGHTALYWYRQSLGQGLEFLIYFQGNSAPDKSGLPSDRFSAERTGGSVSTLTIQRTQQEDSAVYLCASSRHSGTGPYGYTFGSGTRLTVV.

This clonotype was detected many times. This chain links TRBV12-3 or TRBV12-4 with TRBJ1-2, with D uncertain. CDR3 length: 16 amino acids. V was clipped by 5 bases and J by 7 bases, with 23 bases between them. CDR3: CASSPTARSYSLGYTF. As DNA, the CDR3 is TGTGCCAGCAGTCCAACGGCCCGCTCATACTCCCTTGGCTACACCTTC.

This clonotype has only a few counts. Here the CDR3 DNA reads TGCAGTGCTAGATTGGGGGCGCGAACTGAAGCTTTCTTT. Its translation: CSARLGARTEAFF. The V and J genes are TRBV20-1 and TRBJ1-1, with D maybe TRBD1 (6 bases). CDR1 is DFQATT, CDR2 SNEGSKA, per germline (reference sequence). Trimming removed 2 bases from V and 5 bases from J, with 12 bases in between. This CDR3 comprises 13 residues.

This clonotype has a handful of counts. The V gene is TRBV4-3, the J gene TRBJ2-5; the D gene is possibly TRBD1 (6 bases). CDR1 LGHNA and CDR2 YSLEER come from the germline V gene. The CDR3 totals 14 residues. The V end lost 1 base, the J end lost 9 bases, and 15 bases lay between the germline ends. The CDR3 spells CASSQAKYRESQYF. CDR3 in DNA: TGCGCCAGCAGCCAAGCAAAATACAGGGAATCCCAGTACTTC.

This clonotype was counted ten times or more. The chain recombines TRBV3-1 with TRBJ1-5; no clear D gene. V was pared by 8 bases and J by 4 bases, with 9 bases between. The germline V gene encodes CDR1 LGHDT and CDR2 YNNKEL (reference sequence). CDR3 length: 12 residues. The CDR3 region is CASSEGNQPQHF. The CDR3 DNA follows: TGTGCCAGCTCCGAGGGTAATCAGCCCCAGCATTTT.

The V call is TRBV29-1, the J call TRBJ1-2, with D tentatively TRBD1 (5 bases). The CDR3 runs 16 residues. Germline CDR1 and CDR2: SQVTM and ANQGSEA. Trimming took off 6 bases at V and 1 base at J, with 21 bases between the two ends. CDR3 sequence (DNA): TGCAGCGTGGCTACCCTGACAGCTTTGATTAACTATGGCTACACCTTC. This codes for CSVATLTALINYGYTF.

V is TRBV9 and J is TRBJ2-3; possibly TRBD2 for D (6 bases). This CDR3 comprises 15 residues. CDR1 is SGDLS and CDR2 is YYNGEE in the germline V gene. V shed 3 bases and J shed 3 bases, with 14 bases lying between them. The CDR3 loop reads CASSGTGLRTDTQYF. Written as DNA, the CDR3 is TGTGCCAGCAGCGGCACGGGACTCCGGACAGATACGCAGTATTTT.

This clonotype was recorded at least ten times. This chain links TRBV20-1 with TRBJ2-7, with D perhaps TRBD1 or TRBD2 (5 bases each). The CDR3 totals 11 residues. Germline V gene lookup returns CDR1 DFQATT and CDR2 SNEGSKA (reference sequence). Trimming left V 4 bases short and J 5 bases short, with 9 bases between. CDR3 amino acids: CSANRGDEQYF. In nucleotides, the CDR3 is TGCAGTGCTAACCGGGGCGACGAGCAGTACTTC.

The chain has TRBV6-5 and TRBJ1-5; 10 bases fit TRBD1. The V gene end was trimmed by 2 bases and the J gene end by 4 bases; junction bases not matched to a gene: 2. The V gene's germline CDR1 is MNHEY and CDR2 SVGAGI. CDR3 length equals 15 residues. The CDR3 region has the DNA TGTGCCAGCAGTTACAGGGACAGGGGAAATCAGCCCCAGCATTTT. This translates into CASSYRDRGNQPQHF.

This clonotype turned up a few times. The chain has TRBV27 and TRBJ2-3; D gene unclear. Germline V CDR1 and CDR2: MNHEY, SMNVEV (reference sequence). The CDR3 is 17 residues long. V gave up 6 bases and J gave up 2 bases, with 21 bases separating them. DNA of the CDR3: TGTGCCAGCAGCTGGACGGTGGTATCCCCCTTCACAGATACGCAGTATTTT. The encoded protein is CASSWTVVSPFTDTQYF.

The rearrangement uses TRBV24-1 and TRBJ2-1; TRBD2 agrees at 13 bases. The CDR3 loop spans 15 amino acids. The junction had 5 bases not matched to a gene; V was cut back by 4 bases and J by 9 bases. The V gene's germline CDR1 is KGHDR and CDR2 SFDVKD. CDR3 residues: CATSEPGLAGSEQFF. The DNA for the CDR3 is TGTGCCACCAGTGAACCGGGACTAGCGGGAAGTGAGCAGTTCTTC.

CDR3 protein: CASSLYGKETQYF. CDR3 DNA: TGTGCCAGCAGCTTATACGGAAAAGAGACCCAGTACTTC. This chain uses TRBV7-2 with TRBJ2-5; D remains ambiguous. The germline gives CDR1 SGHTA, CDR2 FQGNSA. The CDR3 contains 13 residues. Trimming left V 2 bases short and J 3 bases short, with 7 bases between.

This chain links TRBV4-2 with TRBJ2-3, with 7 bases identical to TRBD2. The germline V gene has CDR1 LGHNA and CDR2 YNFKEQ. The V and J ends lost 1 base and 5 bases, in that order; junction bases with no gene match: 3. This CDR3 has 14 amino acids. The CDR3 nucleotides read TGTGCCAGCAGCCAAGGTCCTAGCGGAGATACGCAGTATTTT. It yields the protein CASSQGPSGDTQYF.

The V gene is TRBV3-1, the J gene TRBJ2-7; 7 bases agree with TRBD2. J lost 5 bases, V lost 8 bases, and 3 bases had no gene match. CDR3 length: 11 residues. Germline CDR1 reads LGHDT; CDR2 reads YNNKEL (reference sequence). The CDR3 here is CASGGVHEQYF. In nucleotides, the CDR3 is TGTGCCAGCGGGGGGGTCCACGAGCAGTACTTC.

The V and J genes are TRBV12-3 or TRBV12-4 and TRBJ1-1; 9 bases align to TRBD1. J lost 11 bases, V lost 1 base, and 17 bases had no gene match. The CDR3 spans 17 residues. The CDR3 here is CASSLGWGGTGSEEAFF. The CDR3 DNA follows: TGTGCCAGCAGTTTAGGGTGGGGAGGGACAGGGTCAGAGGAGGCTTTCTTT.

This clonotype has a handful of counts. The rearrangement uses TRBV27 and TRBJ2-2, with unresolved D. The CDR3 covers 15 residues. V was pared by 0 bases and J by 7 bases, with 12 bases between. Germline V CDR1 and CDR2: MNHEY, SMNVEV (reference sequence). The DNA of the CDR3 is TGTGCCAGCAGTTTATCGCTGGGTCCCGGCGGGGAGCTGTTTTTT. It encodes CASSLSLGPGGELFF.

This chain joins TRBV11-2 and TRBJ2-2, with 7 bases that match TRBD1. Germline loops: CDR1 SGHAT, CDR2 FQNNGV. Germline trimming cut 3 bases from V and 4 bases from J; bases unmatched to any gene: 14. The CDR3 is 18 residues long. In DNA, the CDR3 is TGTGCCAGCAGCTTTACGATTTCGACAGGGCAGGTCACCGGGGAGCTGTTTTTT. As protein: CASSFTISTGQVTGELFF.

With respect to this clonotype: Since a much larger clone is just one base distant, this may be a read error. The J gene is TRBJ2-4, the V gene TRBV28; possible D gene TRBD2, 5 bases. The CDR3 length is 15 residues. Germline V gene sequence: CDR1 MDHEN, CDR2 SYDVKM. The CDR3 is CASSPPGLRGNVQYF. CDR3 DNA: TGTGCCAGCAGTCCCCCAGGACTTCGGGGAAACGTTCAGTACTTC.

This clonotype was recorded a few times. The chain combines TRBV20-1 with TRBJ2-5; TRBD2 matches 10 bases. V dropped 2 bases and J dropped 1; count of bases not matched to a gene: 1. Per germline, CDR1 DFQATT and CDR2 SNEGSKA (reference sequence). The CDR3 has 14 residues. The DNA for the CDR3 is TGCAGTGCTAGACTAGCGGGGGCCCAAGAGACCCAGTACTTC. Translation: CSARLAGAQETQYF.

This clonotype was seen a few times. J is TRBJ2-3 and V is TRBV5-1; D gene ambiguous. CDR3 length: 15 residues. The germline V gene encodes CDR1 SGHRS and CDR2 YFSETQ. The V end was cut by 3 bases, the J end by 0 bases, with 11 bases between. CDR3 residues: CASSSNSPSTDTQYF. The CDR3 region has the DNA TGCGCCAGCAGCTCTAATTCGCCTAGCACAGATACGCAGTATTTT.

J is TRBJ2-3 and V is TRBV6-5; possible D gene TRBD2, 5 bases. The ends were cut back, 0 bases at V and 5 bases at J, with 15 bases in the middle. The CDR3 loop spans 16 amino acids. CDR1 MNHEY and CDR2 SVGAGI come from the germline V gene. In DNA form, the CDR3 reads TGTGCCAGCAGTTACTCGATTCGGGGTTTGAGAGATACGCAGTATTTT. It translates to CASSYSIRGLRDTQYF.

The table lists this clonotype with many counts. The rearrangement uses TRBV5-1 and TRBJ2-1; tentative D call: TRBD2 (5 bases). Germline V CDR1 and CDR2: SGHRS, YFSETQ. The germline V and J ends were trimmed by 4 bases and 0 bases, with 17 bases remaining between them. This CDR3 region has 17 residues. CDR3: CASSLRWRPGSYNEQFF. CDR3 nucleotides: TGCGCCAGCAGCCTGCGGTGGAGGCCCGGCTCCTACAATGAGCAGTTCTTC.

The chain has TRBV20-1 and TRBJ1-5; D ambiguous. V was pared by 7 bases and J by 0 bases, with 10 bases between. Germline CDR1 is DFQATT and CDR2 is SNEGSKA (reference sequence). The CDR3 length is 13 residues. Here the CDR3 DNA reads TGCAGTGGTCTACGGGATAGCAATCAGCCCCAGCATTTT. It specifies CSGLRDSNQPQHF.

This sequence joins TRBV12-3 or TRBV12-4 and TRBJ2-5; 7 positions agree with TRBD2. V lost 6 bases, J lost 4 bases, and 14 bases stayed unmatched. The CDR3 runs 16 residues. Here the CDR3 reads CASSGLLAFTLETQYF. The CDR3 DNA is TGTGCCAGCAGCGGCCTACTAGCGTTCACCCTAGAGACCCAGTACTTC.